The clone carrying this T cell receptor (beta chain) has more than one count but fewer than ten. Its antigen is unidentified. This sample stems from a study of response to subunit inactivated influenza vaccine. Notes on the study in general: With each seasonal influenza vaccination, the authors suggested, few new T cells are recruited.

One entry per CDR3 protein, called by TCRdb with MiXCR from the RT-PCR reads. The profile shows approximately 530,000 distinct CDR3 sequences, 6.5% to 8% of them singletons. The CDR3 is 13 amino acids. The V segment lost 4 bases and the J segment 8 bases; nucleotides outside the gene matches: 7. The source material was PBMCs from blood, sampled roughly 24 months after vaccination. The clonotype originates from a man aged 50-75 years who received an inactivated influenza vaccine. V is TRBV12-3 or TRBV12-4 and J is TRBJ1-2; 7 bases map to TRBD1. CDR3 sequence: CASSSDRVRGYTF. The CDR3 coding sequence is TGTGCCAGCAGTTCTGACAGGGTACGCGGCTACACCTTC.